This record looks at one TCR beta chain sequence and its context. Its antigen is not known. Amplified TCR beta CDR3 regions derived from RNA transcripts. The HTBI primer set served for first-round RT-PCR of the TCR CDR3. Using its own MiXCR run on the multiplex PCR reads, TCRdb lists one record per CDR3 protein. The repertoire has 650,000 to 850,000 distinct CDR3 sequences, around 19% of them found once; the top ten carry roughly a sixth. Patients aged 18 to 65 had newly diagnosed hyperthyroidism lasting under 2 months. The sample originates from a study of T cells in Graves' hyperthyroidism and ophthalmopathy. For the study at large: At the time of initial diagnosis and before any treatment, peripheral blood was collected. General study points: It was a median approximately 6 months before onset that the model predicted ophthalmopathy.

In germline, CDR1 is DFQATT, CDR2 SNEGSKA (reference sequence). The CDR3 loop spans 15 amino acids. V lost 5 bases and J lost 1; bases outside the gene matches: 6. The chain combines TRBV20-1 with TRBJ1-5; 9 bases are shared with TRBD1. The receptor comes from a woman between 50 and 59 years old with Graves' hyperthyroidism that later progressed to Graves' ophthalmopathy. Sequenced sample: blood. In nucleotides, the CDR3 is TGCAGTGCTGAAGGGACAGGGTGGAGCAATCAGCCCCAGCATTTT. Its protein product is CSAEGTGWSNQPQHF.